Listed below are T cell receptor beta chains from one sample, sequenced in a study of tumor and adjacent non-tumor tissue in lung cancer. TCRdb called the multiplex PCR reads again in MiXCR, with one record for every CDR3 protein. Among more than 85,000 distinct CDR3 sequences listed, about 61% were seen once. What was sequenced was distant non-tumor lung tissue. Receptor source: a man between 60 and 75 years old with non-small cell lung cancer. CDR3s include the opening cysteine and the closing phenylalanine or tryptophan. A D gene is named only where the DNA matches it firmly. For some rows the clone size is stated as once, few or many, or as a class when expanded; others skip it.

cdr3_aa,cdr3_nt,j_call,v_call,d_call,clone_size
CASSKGLGTQYF,TGTGCCAGCAGTAAGGGACTCGGGACCCAGTACTTC,TRBJ2-5,TRBV6-5,-,-
CASSLSAGASNEQFF,TGTGCCAGCAGCTTATCCGCGGGAGCTTCCAATGAGCAGTTCTTC,TRBJ2-1,TRBV7-9,TRBD2,many
CSVEGCHNSYIEQFF,TGCAGCGTTGAGGGTTGTCACAACTCCTACATTGAGCAGTTTTTC,TRBJ2-1,TRBV29-1,-,-
CANSDGGSHELLF,TGTGCCAACAGTGATGGTGGTTCCCATGAGCTGCTCTTC,TRBJ2-1,TRBV24-1,-,once
CASSTTLKGAKANTGELFF,TGTGCCAGCAGCACTACTCTTAAAGGGGCGAAAGCGAACACCGGGGAGCTGTTTTTT,TRBJ2-2,TRBV25-1,-,-
CSVEGAFPSYNEQFF,TGCAGCGTTGAAGGGGCTTTCCCTTCCTACAATGAGCAGTTCTTC,TRBJ2-1,TRBV29-1,-,-
CAGSDREISNIQYF,TGTGCCGGCAGCGACAGAGAGATCTCAAACATTCAGTACTTC,TRBJ2-4,TRBV5-4,-,-
CASSLSVRAIDSPLHF,TGTGCCAGCAGTTTATCGGTCAGGGCGATTGATTCACCCCTCCACTTT,TRBJ1-6,TRBV27,-,-
CASALGGRANEQFF,TGCGCCAGTGCCCTGGGAGGGAGGGCCAATGAGCAGTTCTTC,TRBJ2-1,TRBV5-1,TRBD2,many
CVSSLGAGGQTYGYTF,TGTGTCAGCAGCTTGGGTGCAGGGGGCCAAACCTATGGCTACACCTTC,TRBJ1-2,TRBV5-5,TRBD1,-
CASSLPLPPYEQYF,TGTGCCAGCAGTCTCCCCCTCCCGCCCTACGAGCAGTACTTC,TRBJ2-7,TRBV28,-,many
CATSSRTGGSVSEQYF,TGTGCCACCAGTTCCCGGACAGGGGGATCTGTCTCCGAGCAGTACTTC,TRBJ2-7,TRBV24-1,TRBD1,few
CYISAREGASNQPQHF,TGTTACATCAGTGCGCGTGAGGGGGCCAGCAATCAGCCCCAGCATTTT,TRBJ1-5,TRBV6-1,TRBD1,-
CAWAPGPNQPQYF,TGTGCCTGGGCACCGGGACCCAATCAGCCCCAGTATTTT,TRBJ2-3,TRBV30,-,-
CASRKRAYEQYF,TGTGCCAGCAGAAAACGGGCCTACGAGCAGTACTTC,TRBJ2-7,TRBV6-1,-,-
CASREDLYGYTF,TGTGCCAGCAGAGAGGACCTTTATGGCTACACCTTC,TRBJ1-2,TRBV6-1,-,-
CSVLENQYCGYTF,TGCAGCGTTCTAGAGAATCAGTACTGTGGCTACACCTTC,TRBJ1-2,TRBV29-1,-,few
CAWSVSSGRFVEQYF,TGTGCCTGGAGTGTTTCTAGCGGGAGGTTCGTCGAGCAGTACTTC,TRBJ2-7,TRBV30,TRBD2,few
CATGTEQETQYF,TGCGCCACCGGGACGGAACAAGAGACCCAGTACTTC,TRBJ2-5,TRBV5-1,-,few
CDSNFGLEQFF,TGTGACAGCAATTTCGGGCTGGAGCAGTTCTTC,TRBJ2-1,TRBV12-3/TRBV12-4,-,-
CKASDVAGYNEQFF,TGCAAAGCTAGTGATGTAGCGGGGTATAATGAGCAGTTCTTC,TRBJ2-1,TRBV20-1,TRBD2,-
CASRPDYSQETQYF,TGTGCCAGCAGACCGGACTACTCCCAAGAGACCCAGTACTTC,TRBJ2-5,TRBV5-4,-,many
CARSSGLAGATNTGELVF,TGTGCCAGGAGTTCGGGACTAGCGGGAGCGACGAACACCGGGGAGCTGGTTTTT,TRBJ2-2,TRBV11-2,TRBD2,-
CASSNPTGDGGTQYF,TGTGCCAGCAGTAACCCAACAGGGGATGGCGGGACCCAGTACTTC,TRBJ2-5,TRBV25-1,TRBD1,few
CDGSLASLRQGGLGQETQYF,TGTGACGGCAGCTTAGCTAGTTTGAGACAGGGAGGTTTAGGCCAAGAGACCCAGTACTTC,TRBJ2-5,TRBV7-8,-,once
CAIKEELGTDTQYF,TGTGCTATCAAGGAGGAGTTGGGCACAGATACGCAGTATTTT,TRBJ2-3,TRBV4-2,-,-
CASGIVPGKDTEAFF,TGTGCCAGTGGTATAGTGCCAGGGAAGGACACTGAAGCTTTCTTT,TRBJ1-1,TRBV19,-,-